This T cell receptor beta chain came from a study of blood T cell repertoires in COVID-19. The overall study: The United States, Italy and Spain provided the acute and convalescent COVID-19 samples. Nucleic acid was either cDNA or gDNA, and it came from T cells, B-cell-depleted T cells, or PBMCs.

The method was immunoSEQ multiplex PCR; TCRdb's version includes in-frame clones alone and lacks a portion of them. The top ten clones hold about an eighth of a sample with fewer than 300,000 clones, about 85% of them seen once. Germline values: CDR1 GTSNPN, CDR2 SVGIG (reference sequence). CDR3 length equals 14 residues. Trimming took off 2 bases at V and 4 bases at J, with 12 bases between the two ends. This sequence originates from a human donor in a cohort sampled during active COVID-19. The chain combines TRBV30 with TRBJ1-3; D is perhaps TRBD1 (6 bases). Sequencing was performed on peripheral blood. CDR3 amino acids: CAWSQGQPGNTIYF. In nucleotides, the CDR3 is TGTGCCTGGAGTCAAGGACAGCCAGGAAACACCATATATTTT.